Shown below are 30 T cell receptor beta chains from a single sample sequenced in a study of blood T cell repertoires in COVID-19 (dated by TCRdb to 2019 to 2021). To prepare the library, the immunoSEQ multiplex PCR assay was applied. This is the immuneACCESS table as TCRdb keeps it, with only in-frame sequences that have V and J called. A part of the clones is gone; compared with another copy, unresolved V genes explain less than half, and the rest is unexplained. A total of 150,000 to 170,000 clones appear in this sample, approximately 85% of them only once. The top ten constitute 0.63% of the sample. Specimen: peripheral blood. Receptors were obtained from a man in his 60s with COVID-19, enrolled during active disease.

This chain joins TRBV28 and TRBJ1-1; TRBD1 matches at 7 bases. The CDR3 runs to 14 residues. V shed 6 bases, J shed 7 bases, and the junction held 11 bases outside the gene matches. Germline lookup yields CDR1 MDHEN and CDR2 SYDVKM. CDR3 DNA: TGTGCCAGCAGGTTCTCCGGGACAGTCAGTGAAGCTTTCTTT. This gives the protein CASRFSGTVSEAFF.

The chain combines TRBV19 with TRBJ2-1, with 9 bases that match TRBD2. The germline V gene encodes CDR1 LNHDA and CDR2 SQIVND (reference sequence). This CDR3 is 16 amino acids long. Trimming cost V 0 bases and J 5 bases; bases outside gene matches: 5. The CDR3 loop reads CASSIEGGRGDNEQFF. The CDR3 nucleotides read TGTGCCAGTAGTATAGAGGGCGGGAGGGGCGACAATGAGCAGTTCTTC.

The chain joins TRBV4-2 to TRBJ2-1; D is unclear. Per the germline V gene, CDR1 is LGHNA and CDR2 is YNFKEQ. Trimming stripped 5 bases from V and 6 bases from J, with 11 bases between. This CDR3 has 13 residues. The CDR3 DNA sequence: TGTGCCAGCAGCGGAGCGTATAGCAATGAGCAGTTCTTC. Translation gives CASSGAYSNEQFF.

This chain links TRBV6-5 with TRBJ1-2, with D tentatively TRBD1 (6 bases). Trimming removed 6 bases from V and 2 bases from J, with 13 bases in between. From germline, CDR1 is MNHEY and CDR2 SVGAGI. CDR3 length equals 14 residues. CDR3 DNA: TGTGCCAGCAGCTCCGGGACACGAAACTATGGCTACACCTTC. Protein product: CASSSGTRNYGYTF.

J is TRBJ1-1 and V is TRBV7-3; 7 nucleotides agree with TRBD1. The CDR3 runs to 13 residues. CDR1 is SGHTA, CDR2 FQGTGA, per germline. The ends lost 5 bases at V and 4 bases at J; junction bases unmatched: 4. CDR3 residues: CASSLQGSTEAFF. DNA of the CDR3: TGTGCCAGCAGCCTACAGGGGAGCACTGAAGCTTTCTTT.

The sample holds one count of this clone. The V and J genes are TRBV18 and TRBJ1-2, with 8 bases identical to TRBD1. V dropped 0 bases and J dropped 8; count of bases not matched to a gene: 8. There are 15 residues in the CDR3. Germline CDR1 is KGHSH and CDR2 is LQKENI. The CDR3 here is CASSPPTGASGGYTF. The CDR3 coding sequence is TGTGCCAGCTCACCACCGACAGGGGCTTCTGGCGGCTACACCTTC. The whole variable domain, remainder taken from reference TRBV18 and TRBJ1-2, is NAGVMQNPRHLVRRRGQEARLRCSPMKGHSHVYWYRQLPEEGLKFMVYLQKENIIDESGMPKERFSAEFPKEGPSILRIQQVVRGDSAAYFCASSPPTGASGGYTFGSGTRLTVV.

The chain employs TRBV6-2 or TRBV6-3 and TRBJ1-5; 7 positions agree with TRBD1. The CDR3 loop spans 15 amino acids. Germline loops: CDR1 MNHEY, CDR2 SVGEGT. V shed 6 bases, J shed 5 bases, and the junction held 10 bases outside the gene matches. This chain's CDR3 is CASRYGGQRDQPQHF. DNA for the CDR3: TGTGCCAGCAGATACGGGGGACAGCGGGATCAGCCCCAGCATTTT.

As concerns this clone: Other DNA sequences in the same sample also yield this CDR3. The chain carries TRBV7-2 and TRBJ1-1; TRBD1 matches at 9 bases. This CDR3 is built from 15 residues. V dropped 1 base and J dropped 1; count of bases not matched to a gene: 1. The germline V gene has CDR1 SGHTA and CDR2 FQGNSA. CDR3 residues: CASSLEGQGNTEAFF. CDR3 bases: TGTGCCAGCAGCTTAGAGGGACAGGGGAACACTGAAGCTTTCTTT.

J is TRBJ2-3 and V is TRBV7-9; D not resolved. The germline gives CDR1 SEHNR, CDR2 FQNEAQ (reference sequence). V dropped 4 bases and J dropped 6 bases, with 11 bases sitting between them. The length of the CDR3 is 13 residues. In DNA form, the CDR3 reads TGTGCCAGCAGCTATCCACAATCGGATACGCAGTATTTT. This codes for CASSYPQSDTQYF.

The gene calls are TRBV24-1 and TRBJ2-2; 10 bases line up with TRBD1. There are 16 residues in the CDR3. The V segment lost 9 bases and the J segment 2 bases; nucleotides outside the gene matches: 8. The germline gives CDR1 KGHDR, CDR2 SFDVKD. Here the CDR3 reads CATASRDRGNTGELFF. CDR3 DNA sequence: TGTGCCACCGCATCGCGGGACAGGGGTAACACCGGGGAGCTGTTTTTT.

The chain links TRBV18 to TRBJ2-2, with D maybe TRBD2 (6 bases). Trimming cost V 2 bases and J 2 bases, with 9 bases left between them. CDR3 length: 15 residues. Germline V CDR1 and CDR2: KGHSH, LQKENI. The CDR3 sequence is CASSPAGSNTGELFF. CDR3 in DNA: TGTGCCAGCTCACCAGCGGGGAGTAACACCGGGGAGCTGTTTTTT.

CDR3: CASSLDPSGSGETQYF. Here the CDR3 DNA reads TGTGCCAGCAGCTTAGATCCTAGCGGGAGCGGAGAGACCCAGTACTTC. The chain employs TRBV7-2 and TRBJ2-5; 10 nucleotides line up with TRBD2. This CDR3 has 16 residues. The junction had 6 bases not matched to a gene; V was cut back by 1 base and J by 4 bases. CDR1 SGHTA and CDR2 FQGNSA come from the germline V gene.

This sequence joins TRBV13 and TRBJ1-4, with 9 bases aligning to TRBD1. Losses at the gene ends were 5 bases for V and 6 bases for J; bases not matched to a gene: 4. CDR1 is PRHDT, CDR2 FYEKMQ, per germline (reference sequence). The CDR3 runs to 14 residues. The DNA for the CDR3 is TGTGCCAGCAGCCTCCGGGACAGGGATGAAAAACTGTTTTTT. Encoded protein: CASSLRDRDEKLFF.

The V gene is TRBV19, the J gene TRBJ1-5; D might be TRBD1 (5 bases). The CDR3 consists of 15 residues. CDR1 is LNHDA, CDR2 SQIVND, per germline (reference sequence). Trimming left V 7 bases short and J 2 bases short, with 15 bases between. The CDR3 region has the DNA TGTGCCAGTACCCTCGGGGGGTTCGGCAATCAGCCCCAGCATTTT. This encodes CASTLGGFGNQPQHF. The full variable domain, in which reference TRBV19 and TRBJ1-5 provide the parts outside the CDR3, is DGGITQSPKYLFRKEGQNVTLSCEQNLNHDAMYWYRQDPGQGLRLIYYSQIVNDFQKGDIAEGYSVSREKKESFPLTVTSAQKNPTAFYLCASTLGGFGNQPQHFGDGTRLSIL.

The chain has TRBV7-8 and TRBJ1-4, with 8 bases fitting TRBD1. The CDR3 covers 16 residues. The germline gives CDR1 SGHVS, CDR2 FQNEAQ. V dropped 0 bases and J dropped 4; count of bases not matched to a gene: 4. In nucleotides, the CDR3 is TGTGCCAGCAGCTTAGCACCGGGACAGGTTAATGAAAAACTGTTTTTT. Translation: CASSLAPGQVNEKLFF. The variable domain in full, completed from reference TRBV7-8 and TRBJ1-4, reads GAGVSQSPRYKVAKRGQDVALRCDPISGHVSLFWYQQALGQGPEFLTYFQNEAQLDKSGLPSDRFFAERPEGSVSTLKIQRTQQEDSAVYLCASSLAPGQVNEKLFFGSGTQLSVL.

The rearrangement uses TRBV20-1 and TRBJ1-1; the D gene is possibly TRBD1 (5 bases). Deletions cut 3 bases from V and 4 bases from J, with 9 bases between. From germline, CDR1 is DFQATT and CDR2 SNEGSKA (reference sequence). This CDR3 is built from 12 residues. CDR3 DNA: TGCAGTGCTAGTCCCGGGGGCACTGAAGCTTTCTTT. This sequence encodes CSASPGGTEAFF.

The V call is TRBV5-5, the J call TRBJ2-6, with D maybe TRBD1 (5 bases). The V end lost 3 bases, the J end lost 0 bases, and 7 bases lay between the germline ends. The CDR3 is 15 amino acids. Per germline, CDR1 SGHKS and CDR2 YYEKEE (reference sequence). The CDR3 DNA reads as TGTGCCAGCAGCTCCCAGGGCTCTGGGGCCAACGTCCTGACTTTC. Encoded protein: CASSSQGSGANVLTF.

The V call is TRBV19, the J call TRBJ1-2; no clear D. This CDR3 region has 13 residues. Deletions cut 7 bases from V and 3 bases from J, with 12 bases between. CDR1 is LNHDA and CDR2 is SQIVND in the germline V gene (reference sequence). Written as DNA, the CDR3 is TGTGCCAGTAAAGGAGGCGGGGACTATGGCTACACCTTC. It yields the protein CASKGGGDYGYTF.

This clone was seen once. This chain links TRBV19 with TRBJ2-7; 9 bases are a match to TRBD1. The CDR3 has 15 residues. The V gene's germline CDR1 is LNHDA and CDR2 SQIVND (reference sequence). The ends lost 6 bases at V and 5 bases at J; junction bases unmatched: 11. The CDR3 coding sequence is TGTGCCAGTAGGAAACAGGGGGCCGAATGGAACGAGCAGTACTTC. Encoded protein: CASRKQGAEWNEQYF.

The chain combines TRBV6-5 with TRBJ2-2; 10 positions agree with TRBD1. V shed 9 bases, J shed 3 bases, and the junction held 7 bases outside the gene matches. The CDR3 consists of 15 residues. Germline assignment: CDR1 MNHEY and CDR2 SVGAGI. CDR3: CASSDRGHDTGELFF. The DNA for the CDR3 is TGTGCCAGTTCAGACAGGGGGCACGACACCGGGGAGCTGTTTTTT.

This clone was observed once. The rearrangement links TRBV4-1 to TRBJ2-3; D is possibly TRBD2 (6 bases). Trimming took 3 bases from V and 3 from J, leaving 13 bases between them. CDR1 is MGHRA and CDR2 is YSYEKL in the germline V gene. The CDR3 sequence is 15 residues long. CDR3 residues: CASSQIGSRTDTQYF. CDR3 DNA: TGCGCCAGCAGCCAGATCGGGAGTAGAACAGATACGCAGTATTTT.

The chain has TRBV6-5 and TRBJ2-1; 9 bases agree with TRBD1. There are 15 residues in the CDR3. Looked up from germline, CDR1 is MNHEY and CDR2 is SVGAGI. Unmatched junction bases numbered 8, after V lost 4 bases and J lost 7 bases. CDR3 in DNA: TGTGCCAGCAGTTCCGCCGGGACAGGGACGAATGAGCAGTTCTTC. It translates to CASSSAGTGTNEQFF.

The rearrangement links TRBV5-4 to TRBJ2-5; no clear D gene. Germline CDR1 and CDR2: SGHNT and YYREEE (reference sequence). This CDR3 spans 14 amino acids. Trimming took 1 base from V and 5 from J, leaving 12 bases between them. This CDR3 is CASSLPYTDETQYF. In DNA form, the CDR3 reads TGTGCCAGCAGCTTGCCATATACAGACGAGACCCAGTACTTC.

The CDR3 spells CASSKTVAGGEDTQYF. In DNA, the CDR3 is TGTGCCAGCTCAAAGACAGTAGCGGGAGGTGAAGATACGCAGTATTTT. The V gene is TRBV18, the J gene TRBJ2-3, with 10 bases matching TRBD2. Looked up from germline, CDR1 is KGHSH and CDR2 is LQKENI. The CDR3 is 16 residues long. J lost 5 bases, V lost 5 bases, and 10 bases had no gene match.

This chain uses TRBV6-5 with TRBJ1-4; 9 nucleotides line up with TRBD1. CDR1 MNHEY and CDR2 SVGAGI come from the germline V gene. Trimming cost V 6 bases and J 7 bases; bases outside gene matches: 6. The CDR3 spans 14 residues. CDR3 residues: CASSATGGGEKLFF. In nucleotides, the CDR3 is TGTGCCAGCAGCGCTACAGGGGGCGGTGAAAAACTGTTTTTT.

The V call is TRBV24-1, the J call TRBJ1-4, with D hard to call. Germline V CDR1 and CDR2: KGHDR, SFDVKD. Trimming took 4 bases from V and 4 from J, leaving 6 bases between them. This CDR3 comprises 13 residues. This CDR3 reads CATSERFNEKLFF. For the CDR3, the DNA is TGTGCCACCAGTGAGAGGTTTAATGAAAAACTGTTTTTT.

J is TRBJ1-4 and V is TRBV11-2, with a tentative D call TRBD1 (5 bases). CDR1 and CDR2 from the germline V gene are SGHAT and FQNNGV. The CDR3 is 18 amino acids. The ends were cut back, 0 bases at V and 2 bases at J, with 16 bases in the middle. The CDR3 coding sequence is TGTGCCAGCAGCTTAGATCCTGGACACAGGTCGACTAATGAAAAACTGTTTTTT. This translates into CASSLDPGHRSTNEKLFF.

The chain is built from TRBV19 and TRBJ1-5, with 7 bases matching TRBD1. The CDR3 runs 15 residues. Germline V CDR1 and CDR2: LNHDA, SQIVND (reference sequence). V dropped 7 bases and J dropped 4; count of bases not matched to a gene: 10. The CDR3 reads CASKPPFRGNQPQHF. CDR3 sequence (DNA): TGTGCCAGTAAACCCCCATTCAGGGGGAATCAGCCCCAGCATTTT.

The chain joins TRBV20-1 to TRBJ1-1; D unclear. V dropped 5 bases and J dropped 2 bases, with 6 bases sitting between them. CDR3 length: 11 residues. Germline CDR1 is DFQATT and CDR2 is SNEGSKA (reference sequence). For the CDR3, the DNA is TGCAGTGCTCCTTATAACACTGAAGCTTTCTTT. Protein product: CSAPYNTEAFF.

The rearrangement uses TRBV11-3 and TRBJ2-3; 10 bases match TRBD2. This CDR3 spans 16 amino acids. Germline CDR1 and CDR2: SGHNT and YENEEA. Unmatched junction bases numbered 6, after V lost 3 bases and J lost 3 bases. The CDR3 DNA reads as TGTGCCAGCAGCTTTGCTAGCGGGAGAGGTACAGATACGCAGTATTTT. Its translation is CASSFASGRGTDTQYF.